The source of this TCR beta chain is a study of response to subunit inactivated influenza vaccine. TCRdb re-derived calls from the RT-PCR reads in MiXCR, one entry per CDR3 protein. The sample consists of about 800,000 distinct CDR3 sequences, 20% to 25% of them appearing once. Broader study findings: The authors suggested that few new T cells are recruited per seasonal influenza vaccination.

This clonotype was counted a few times. The antigen remains undetermined. The V gene's germline CDR1 is ENHRY and CDR2 SYGVKD. The V and J ends lost 0 bases and 7 bases respectively, with 13 bases between them. The CDR3 is 14 residues long. The specimen was PBMCs from blood, collected roughly 5 days after vaccination. The chain employs TRBV10-3 and TRBJ2-7, with D unresolved. This sequence was found in a man aged 45-65 years who received an inactivated influenza vaccine. CDR3 bases: TGTGCCATCAGTGAGTCTTACGGAGTGGAAGAGCAGTACTTC. Its protein product is CAISESYGVEEQYF.